Described below is a single TCR beta chain sequence and its context. The sample comes from a study of T cell changes during pregnancy in multiple sclerosis. CDR1 and CDR2 from the germline V gene are SEHNR and FQNEAQ (reference sequence). The CDR3 runs to 12 residues. The junction had 1 base not matched to a gene; V was cut back by 1 base and J by 10 bases. Only in-frame clones appear in the TCRdb table, and some are missing; sequencing was by immunoSEQ multiplex PCR. The sample records some 80,000 clones, roughly 90% being singletons. This receptor was taken from a female donor in good health, enrolled as a control in a pregnancy study. The sequencing here drew on peripheral blood, taken in the first trimester of pregnancy. The chain carries TRBV7-9 and TRBJ2-1; 7 bases match TRBD2. The CDR3 spells CASSLVAGEQFF. The CDR3 coding sequence is TGTGCCAGCAGCTTAGTAGCGGGCGAGCAGTTCTTC.